The sequence of this T cell receptor beta chain was determined in a study of blood T cells in healthy people across ages. A sample-barcoded 5' primer and a J-beta primer mix were used in a second PCR of roughly 7 to 11 cycles. TCRdb analysed the 5' RACE reads with MiXCR anew, one entry per CDR3 protein. The profile covers some 760,000 distinct CDR3 sequences, with 20% to 25% appearing a single time and under 4.5% taken by the ten largest. This clonotype was detected only a few times. Separately, the same data were catalogued under a study of T cells of mothers and their children.

Sequencing was carried out using blood. The clonotype was recovered from a boy between 5 and 17 years old in good health.

The CDR3 loop is CSARDNPVLEAFF. The CDR3 region has the DNA TGCAGTGCTAGAGATAATCCAGTTTTAGAAGCTTTCTTT. This sequence joins TRBV20-1 and TRBJ1-1; D is unresolved. This CDR3 spans 13 amino acids. V was pared by 0 bases and J by 8 bases, with 13 bases between. Germline-derived CDR1 and CDR2 are DFQATT and SNEGSKA (reference sequence).